The 10 T cell receptor beta chains below all came from one sample that was sequenced in a study of OX40 agonist ivuxolimab in advanced cancers. Produced via immunoSEQ multiplex PCR; TCRdb's table is partial and in-frame only. The data contain over 45,000 clones, 88% of them singletons. Specimen: CD4+ or CD8+ T cells sorted from blood, collected in a trial of the OX40 agonist ivuxolimab. Receptors originate from an adult with an advanced solid tumor such as melanoma, head and neck, liver or kidney cancer.

The gene calls are TRBV4-3 and TRBJ1-2; TRBD1 is a possible D gene (5 bases). Germline V gene lookup returns CDR1 LGHNA and CDR2 YSLEER. Trimming removed 0 bases from V and 4 bases from J, with 12 bases in between. This CDR3 spans 15 amino acids. The CDR3: CASSQEAGSGYGYTF. CDR3 bases: TGCGCCAGCAGCCAAGAGGCAGGGTCAGGCTATGGCTACACCTTC.

This clone was seen once. This rearrangement joins TRBV7-6 to TRBJ1-1, with 7 bases aligning to TRBD1. The CDR3 extends over 13 amino acids. Germline V gene data show CDR1 as SGHVS and CDR2 as FNYEAQ. Trimming took 5 bases from V and 3 from J; bases not matched to a gene: 3. CDR3 nucleotide sequence: TGTGCCAGCAGCCCAGGGGGGTACACTGAAGCTTTCTTT. Translating it yields CASSPGGYTEAFF.

V gene TRBV25-1 combines with J gene TRBJ2-1; 9 nucleotides line up with TRBD1. Per the germline V gene, CDR1 is MGHDK and CDR2 is SYGVNS. CDR3 length: 14 residues. J lost 8 bases, V lost 0 bases, and 2 bases had no gene match. The CDR3 here is CASSEYWTGDEQFF. DNA for the CDR3: TGTGCCAGCAGTGAATACTGGACAGGGGATGAGCAGTTCTTC.

The V call is TRBV27, the J call TRBJ2-1; D remains ambiguous. V was shortened by 3 bases and J by 0 bases, with 6 bases between the two germline ends. This CDR3 spans 14 amino acids. Looked up from germline, CDR1 is MNHEY and CDR2 is SMNVEV (reference sequence). The CDR3 region has the DNA TGTGCCAGCAGTTTGAAAAGCTCCTACAATGAGCAGTTCTTC. It is translated as CASSLKSSYNEQFF.

The V gene is TRBV7-2, the J gene TRBJ1-5; the match to TRBD1 covers 7 bases. Unmatched junction bases numbered 8, after V lost 6 bases and J lost 3 bases. Per germline, CDR1 SGHTA and CDR2 FQGNSA. CDR3 length equals 15 residues. Written as DNA, the CDR3 is TGTGCCAGCAGTCAACAGGGGTCCGCCAATCAGCCCCAGCATTTT. It specifies CASSQQGSANQPQHF.

Remarks on this clone: Since the CDR3 does not end with the conserved phenylalanine or tryptophan, this likely comes from a read error. The DNA is left out, because the CDR3 cannot be placed on it with certainty; the CDR3 is given as TCRdb lists it. This chain uses TRBV11-3 with TRBJ2-7. The germline V gene has CDR1 SGHNT and CDR2 YENEEA. The CDR3 comprises 11 residues, both ends counted. This CDR3 is CASSLDRAGQT.

This clone was seen a few times. This chain uses TRBV19 with TRBJ1-1; 7 nucleotides line up with TRBD1. J gave up 1 base and V 7 bases, and 6 bases lay outside the gene matches. The CDR3 is 14 residues long. Germline V CDR1 and CDR2: LNHDA, SQIVND (reference sequence). The CDR3 reads CASTAGQRNTEAFF. The CDR3 coding sequence is TGTGCCAGTACTGCGGGACAGAGGAACACTGAAGCTTTCTTT. Supplemented by reference TRBV19 and TRBJ1-1, the full variable domain reads DGGITQSPKYLFRKEGQNVTLSCEQNLNHDAMYWYRQDPGQGLRLIYYSQIVNDFQKGDIAEGYSVSREKKESFPLTVTSAQKNPTAFYLCASTAGQRNTEAFFGQGTRLTVV.

Here the CDR3 reads CASSVAVSDYNEQFF. CDR3 nucleotides: TGTGCCAGCAGCGTAGCGGTGTCCGACTACAATGAGCAGTTCTTC. This chain links TRBV9 with TRBJ2-1; D gene ambiguous. Germline CDR1 and CDR2: SGDLS and YYNGEE. The CDR3 runs 15 residues. The V end lost 0 bases, the J end lost 3 bases, and 10 bases lay between the germline ends.

The chain employs TRBV4-1 and TRBJ2-4; D remains unclear. This CDR3 region has 14 residues. From germline, CDR1 is MGHRA and CDR2 YSYEKL. Trimming shortened V by 3 bases and J by 0 bases, and 6 bases separated the two germline ends. The CDR3: CASSHSLAKNIQYF. The CDR3 coding sequence is TGCGCCAGCAGCCACAGTCTAGCCAAAAACATTCAGTACTTC.

V usage is TRBV11-2 and J usage is TRBJ2-7, with 7 bases identical to TRBD2. V lost 7 bases and J lost 2; bases outside the gene matches: 8. The germline gives CDR1 SGHAT, CDR2 FQNNGV. This CDR3 comprises 14 residues. This CDR3 reads CASTPGLNTYEQYF. As DNA, the CDR3 is TGTGCCAGCACCCCGGGACTAAACACCTACGAGCAGTACTTC.